These 9 T cell receptor beta chains were all obtained from the same sample, sequenced in a study of CD8+ T cells in alopecia areata. Treatment: oral pan-JAK inhibitor, 5-10 mg twice daily. Sequencing templates came from extracted RNA that was reverse transcribed into cDNA. Produced via immunoSEQ multiplex PCR; TCRdb's table is partial and in-frame only. This table holds more than 90,000 clones, roughly three fifths found once. This specimen was CD8+ T cells sorted from blood, taken at week 4, from a patient treated with tofacitinib. The receptors were gathered from a human donor with alopecia areata.

The rearrangement uses TRBV4-1 and TRBJ2-1; 13 positions match TRBD2. J was trimmed by 8 bases and V by 7 bases; bases with no gene match: 14. CDR3 length equals 17 residues. Germline V lookup: CDR1 MGHRA, CDR2 YSYEKL. CDR3: CASTYTTGLAGADEQFF. CDR3 DNA: TGCGCCAGCACCTACACGACTGGACTAGCGGGAGCGGATGAGCAGTTCTTC.

The chain employs TRBV5-1 and TRBJ2-1, with D unresolved. CDR1 SGHRS and CDR2 YFSETQ come from the germline V gene. Trimming pared 0 bases from V and 8 bases from J, leaving 15 bases between. The CDR3 is 15 amino acids. The CDR3 spells CASSLVFPVYDEQFF. The CDR3 DNA reads as TGCGCCAGCAGCTTGGTTTTCCCTGTTTATGATGAGCAGTTCTTC.

This clone has a single count. This rearrangement joins TRBV6-5 to TRBJ2-7; 11 bases align to TRBD1. The length of the CDR3 is 15 residues. The V and J ends lost 6 bases and 3 bases, in that order; junction bases with no gene match: 7. The germline V gene encodes CDR1 MNHEY and CDR2 SVGAGI. The CDR3: CASSGMGQGDYEQYF. The CDR3 DNA reads TGTGCCAGCAGCGGGATGGGACAGGGGGACTACGAGCAGTACTTC.

A few counts support this clone. The genes are TRBV29-1 and TRBJ1-1, with 9 bases fitting TRBD1. The CDR3 consists of 13 residues. Losses at the gene ends were 7 bases for V and 4 bases for J; bases not matched to a gene: 7. Germline loops: CDR1 SQVTM, CDR2 ANQGSEA. The CDR3 sequence: CSARTGALTEAFF. DNA of the CDR3: TGCAGCGCTCGGACAGGGGCTCTCACTGAAGCTTTCTTT.

This clone was seen a few times. No DNA is shown, since the ends of the CDR3 on it are uncertain; the CDR3 is the one TCRdb lists. V is TRBV5-4 and J is TRBJ1-1. CDR1 and CDR2 (germline): SGHNT, YYREEE (reference sequence). The CDR3 contains 13 residues when both ends are counted. The chain's CDR3 is CASSFGAGTEAFF.

V is TRBV2 and J is TRBJ2-7, with D perhaps being TRBD1 or TRBD2 (5 bases each). Germline V gene lookup returns CDR1 SNHLY and CDR2 FYNNEI. This CDR3 region has 12 residues. The V and J ends lost 7 bases and 0 bases respectively, with 7 bases between them. CDR3 sequence: CASIGGSYEQYF. DNA for the CDR3: TGTGCCAGCATTGGGGGCTCCTACGAGCAGTACTTC.

This clone was observed a handful of times. The chain has TRBV27 and TRBJ2-2, with 7 bases aligning to TRBD1. Germline assignment: CDR1 MNHEY and CDR2 SMNVEV (reference sequence). With 3 bases clipped from V and 5 bases from J, the junction kept 3 bases outside the gene matches. This CDR3 spans 14 amino acids. CDR3 sequence reads: CASSLGTATGELFF. In DNA, the CDR3 is TGTGCCAGCAGTTTGGGGACAGCTACCGGGGAGCTGTTTTTT.

The rearrangement joins TRBV9 to TRBJ2-5; 7 nucleotides align to TRBD1. Germline-derived CDR1 and CDR2 are SGDLS and YYNGEE. The CDR3 length is 14 residues. V shed 3 bases and J 1 base; nucleotides not matched to a gene: 3. The chain's CDR3 is CASSAPGGQETQYF. CDR3 nucleotide sequence: TGTGCCAGCAGCGCCCCAGGGGGCCAAGAGACCCAGTACTTC.

The sample holds a few counts of this clone. The rearrangement joins TRBV4-1 to TRBJ1-1; D is possibly TRBD1 (5 bases). CDR1 is MGHRA and CDR2 is YSYEKL in the germline V gene. Trimming shortened V by 1 base and J by 0 bases, and 12 bases separated the two germline ends. This CDR3 contains 16 residues. The CDR3 reads CASSQVGQGMNTEAFF. DNA of the CDR3: TGCGCCAGCAGCCAAGTGGGGCAGGGTATGAACACTGAAGCTTTCTTT.